This TCR beta chain was recovered during a study of blood T cells in healthy people across ages. The second PCR ran about 6 to 11 cycles with a sample-barcoded 5' primer and J-beta primers. TCRdb re-derived calls from the 5' RACE reads in MiXCR, one entry per CDR3 protein. This sample yields about 640,000 distinct CDR3 sequences, of which under 70% are seen a single time; around 37% belongs to the top ten. This CDR3 is built from 12 residues. Germline values: CDR1 ENHRY, CDR2 SYGVKD. Trimming removed 4 bases at V and 5 bases at J, with 6 bases between. In its sample, this clonotype was seen a few times. Its target is not known. Overall study findings and caveats: Per million T cells, TCR beta diversity dropped roughly linearly as age increased.

Sequencing was performed on blood. The chain is built from TRBV10-3 and TRBJ1-5; D ambiguous. This TCR was sampled from a man in his sixties in good health. The CDR3: CAISGGDQPQHF. DNA for the CDR3: TGTGCCATCAGTGGGGGAGATCAGCCCCAGCATTTT.